This TCR beta chain was observed in a study of regulatory T cells in long-lasting Graves disease. Time point indicated: persistent/refractory GD, antithyroid drugs over 5 years with positive TRAb. There was RNA extracted from PBMCs, and the TCR library was made from it. TCR beta libraries were built with iRepertoire HTBI primers and Arm-PCR of CDR3 regions. Each CDR3 protein is one row after TCRdb ran MiXCR on the multiplex PCR reads. The table includes around 430,000 distinct CDR3 sequences, about 20% detected once. V was clipped by 5 bases and J by 3 bases, with 17 bases between them. Germline lookup yields CDR1 PRHDT and CDR2 FYEKMQ (reference sequence). The CDR3 spans 15 residues.

V usage is TRBV13 and J usage is TRBJ2-7, with D perhaps TRBD1 or TRBD2 (5 bases each). The clonotype comes from a female donor with Graves disease. The sample here was peripheral blood mononuclear cells (PBMCs), taken when the disease was refractory, from a patient treated with antithyroid drugs. CDR3 sequence (DNA): TGTGCCAGCAGCATCAGGGATGATGGAGGCTACGAGCAGTACTTC. This encodes CASSIRDDGGYEQYF.